This TCR beta chain is from a study of radiation and T cells in renal cell carcinoma. Study information: Nephrectomy followed 15 Gy stereotactic body radiation by 4 weeks. Regarding the study as a whole: No pretreatment tumor biopsies were available for baseline clonotypes. From baseline, blood top tumor clonotypes peaked at 2 weeks post-radiation.

Repertoires were generated with immunoSEQ multiplex PCR, while TCRdb's copy carries only in-frame clones and drops some. The data hold approximately 120,000 clones, with 80% to 85% observed a single time. For this clone: What it binds is unknown.

The CDR3 covers 15 residues. Trimming stripped 3 bases from V and 0 bases from J, with 9 bases between. Per the germline V gene, CDR1 is SGHDN and CDR2 is FVKESK. Sample time point: baseline pretreatment blood. Stated treatment: 15 Gy SBRT to primary tumor, nephrectomy 4 weeks later. Radiation-treated patients gave blood at baseline, week 2 and week 4. This clonotype was sampled from a woman between 55 and 75 years old with renal cell carcinoma. The chain has TRBV14 and TRBJ1-3; D unresolved. The source was blood, collected from a patient whose treatment included radiotherapy and nephrectomy. CDR3 residues: CASSHLGTSGNTIYF. CDR3 sequence (DNA): TGTGCCAGCAGCCACCTTGGAACCTCTGGAAACACCATATATTTT.